A selection of T cell receptor beta chains follows, all from one sample in a study of T-cell reconstitution after alpha-beta-depleted transplantation in children. TCRdb re-analysed the PCR reads in MiXCR, keeping a single row per CDR3 protein. Counted here are around 87,000 distinct CDR3 sequences, roughly 8% occurring once; the ten biggest clones make up 6.9%. The specimen comprised PBMCs from the stem cell graft donor, sampled from the stem cell graft. The receptors come from a human donor who donated a stem cell graft to a child with congenital amegakaryocytic thrombocytopenia. CDR3s include the opening cysteine and the closing phenylalanine or tryptophan. Fields, in order: D gene, V gene, clone size, J gene, CDR3 length, CDR3 DNA, CDR3 protein. The D gene is left open where the match is weak. Size values are once, few and many counts, or a class for expanded clones, and some rows have none.

-,TRBV12-3/TRBV12-4,few,TRBJ2-6,17,TGTGCCAGCAGTCGGGAAAACGAGGGCTCTGGGGCCAACGTCCTGACTTTC,CASSRENEGSGANVLTF
-,TRBV13,many,TRBJ2-3,13,TGTGCCAGCAGCTTGCCTAGCACAGATACGCAGTATTTT,CASSLPSTDTQYF
TRBD1,TRBV20-1,many,TRBJ2-2,16,TGCAGTGCTAGAGGCCCCACAATGGACAGGACCGGGGAGCTGTTTTTT,CSARGPTMDRTGELFF
-,TRBV12-3/TRBV12-4,many,TRBJ2-7,15,TGTGCCAGCAGTTTCCAGGGTTCCTCACCCTACGAGCAGTACTTC,CASSFQGSSPYEQYF
TRBD2,TRBV11-2,many,TRBJ2-1,19,TGTGCCAGCAGCTCGATGGGGGTAGCGGGAGGGGAGGCCTACAATGAGCAGTTCTTC,CASSSMGVAGGEAYNEQFF
-,TRBV7-9,many,TRBJ1-1,10,TGTGCCAGCAGTGGGACAGAAGCTTTCTTT,CASSGTEAFF
-,TRBV5-6,many,TRBJ2-2,14,TGTGCCAGCAGCTTTAGCCCGAACACCGGGGAGCTGTTTTTT,CASSFSPNTGELFF
TRBD1,TRBV7-2,many,TRBJ2-3,16,TGTGCCAGCAGCTACCCACCGGGACAGGGCACAGATACGCAGTATTTT,CASSYPPGQGTDTQYF
TRBD2,TRBV20-1,many,TRBJ2-7,17,TGCAGTGCTAGAGAATTAAGAGGGAGCGGGGACTCCTACGAGCAGTACTTC,CSARELRGSGDSYEQYF
-,TRBV28,many,TRBJ2-7,14,TGTGCCAGCAGTTCCTCCGACAGTTCCTACGAGCAGTACTTC,CASSSSDSSYEQYF
TRBD2,TRBV11-2,many,TRBJ2-4,13,TGTGCCAGCAGCTTAGAACTAGCGGGGGAACAGTACTTC,CASSLELAGEQYF
-,TRBV27,many,TRBJ1-1,13,TGTGCCAGCAGCTCCGCGATGAACACTGAAGCTTTCTTT,CASSSAMNTEAFF
TRBD2,TRBV7-2,many,TRBJ2-3,16,TGTGCCAGCAGCCGGGGACTAGCGGGAGGTGGAGATACGCAGTATTTT,CASSRGLAGGGDTQYF
-,TRBV28,many,TRBJ2-5,13,TGTGCCAGCAGTTTATTCCAGGGGAAGACCCAGTACTTC,CASSLFQGKTQYF
TRBD2,TRBV4-1,medium-sized,TRBJ2-1,15,TGCGCCAGCAGCCAGGCTAGCGGTGCCTACAATGAGCAGTTCTTC,CASSQASGAYNEQFF
-,TRBV7-9,-,TRBJ2-3,15,TGTGCCAGCAGCCGTGACCGGTTTGGGACAGATACGCAGTATTTT,CASSRDRFGTDTQYF
TRBD2,TRBV5-1,many,TRBJ2-1,14,TGCGCCAGCAGTTTGGGGGAGGGATACAATGAGCAGTTCTTC,CASSLGEGYNEQFF
-,TRBV12-3/TRBV12-4,many,TRBJ1-6,15,TGTGCCAGCAGTCAAGGGACACTTGATAATTCACCCCTCCACTTT,CASSQGTLDNSPLHF
-,TRBV28,many,TRBJ2-1,14,TGTGCCAGCACCTTTGTGGGCTCCTACAATGAGCAGTTCTTC,CASTFVGSYNEQFF
-,TRBV6-5,many,TRBJ1-2,14,TGTGCCAGCAGCAGACCACAAGGGGGGTACGGCTACACCTTC,CASSRPQGGYGYTF
-,TRBV20-1,many,TRBJ2-3,15,TGCAGTGCTAGAACACCGGGACATAGCACAGATACGCAGTATTTT,CSARTPGHSTDTQYF
TRBD2,TRBV9,many,TRBJ2-1,18,TGTGCCAGCAGCGTAGGGGTGATAAGCGGGAGCGAGGCGAATGAGCAGTTCTTC,CASSVGVISGSEANEQFF
TRBD1,TRBV4-3,-,TRBJ1-4,18,TGCGCCAGCAGCCAAACGTCCGGGACAGGGGGGGGAAATGAAAAACTGTTTTTT,CASSQTSGTGGGNEKLFF
TRBD1,TRBV12-3/TRBV12-4,many,TRBJ2-3,16,TGTGCCAGCAGTCACCCCGGACAGGCAGACACAGATACGCAGTATTTT,CASSHPGQADTDTQYF
-,TRBV20-1,-,TRBJ1-5,16,TGCAGCGCCGTGGGCGCGGGGAGGTATAGCAATCAGCCCCAGCATTTT,CSAVGAGRYSNQPQHF
-,TRBV6-5,many,TRBJ2-7,15,TGTGCCAGCAGTTACGGTAGGCCCACCTTTTACGAGCAGTACTTC,CASSYGRPTFYEQYF
-,TRBV20-1,many,TRBJ1-2,13,TGCAGTGCTAGCCAGGAAACTAACTATGGCTACACCTTC,CSASQETNYGYTF
TRBD1,TRBV12-3/TRBV12-4,many,TRBJ2-7,13,TGTGCCAGCAGTCCTCCAGGGGGCAGCGAGCAGTACTTC,CASSPPGGSEQYF
TRBD2,TRBV29-1,many,TRBJ2-4,12,TGCAGCGTTGATAGCGGGGTAAACATTCAGTACTTC,CSVDSGVNIQYF
TRBD1,TRBV10-3,-,TRBJ2-2,14,TGTGCCATCGCCGGGACAGAGGGGGCCGGGGAGCTGTTTTTT,CAIAGTEGAGELFF
-,TRBV5-1,many,TRBJ2-3,15,TGCGCCAGCAGCTATGTCCTGGGCCTCACAGATACGCAGTATTTT,CASSYVLGLTDTQYF
TRBD1,TRBV20-1,medium-sized,TRBJ1-4,15,TGCAGTGCTAGAAAGACAGGGGCGGTGGATGAAAAACTGTTTTTT,CSARKTGAVDEKLFF
TRBD2,TRBV9,many,TRBJ2-2,19,TGTGCCAGCAGCGCGGGACTAGCCAACCACCGGTCGGGCACCGGGGAGCTGTTTTTT,CASSAGLANHRSGTGELFF
-,TRBV5-1,many,TRBJ2-7,13,TGCGCCAGCAGCTCGGGCGGACCTCTGGAGCAGTACTTC,CASSSGGPLEQYF
TRBD2,TRBV10-3,many,TRBJ2-1,13,TGTGCCATCAGTGAGGTAGCGGGGAGGACTCAGTTCTTC,CAISEVAGRTQFF
TRBD2,TRBV5-1,many,TRBJ2-3,16,TGCGCCAGCAGCTTCCTCACTAGCGGGAGTACAGATACGCAGTATTTT,CASSFLTSGSTDTQYF
-,TRBV7-9,many,TRBJ2-3,13,TGTGCCAGCAGCCCTGGGGGAATAGATACGCAGTATTTT,CASSPGGIDTQYF
-,TRBV6-4,many,TRBJ2-1,15,TGTGCCAGCAGTGAGGGGACTGGCGGCTACAATGAGCAGTTCTTC,CASSEGTGGYNEQFF
-,TRBV5-1,many,TRBJ1-1,13,TGCGCCAGCAGCTCACCCGACTACACTGAAGCTTTCTTT,CASSSPDYTEAFF
-,TRBV3-1,-,TRBJ2-7,14,TGTGCCAGCAGCCACCGGGACACGTCCTACGAGCAGTACTTC,CASSHRDTSYEQYF
TRBD1,TRBV7-3,-,TRBJ2-6,14,TGTGCCAGCAGCCAAGGGACAGGGAGCAACGTCCTGACTTTC,CASSQGTGSNVLTF
-,TRBV12-3/TRBV12-4,few,TRBJ2-2,15,TGTGCCAGCAGTTTAGGGGAGTTGAACACCGGGGAGCTGTTTTTT,CASSLGELNTGELFF
-,TRBV3-1,many,TRBJ2-7,12,TGTGCCAGCAGCCAATTTGCGTACGAGCAGTACTTC,CASSQFAYEQYF
TRBD1,TRBV5-8,few,TRBJ1-6,17,TGTGCCAGCAGCTTGGAAGTTTGGACAGGGGTAGATTCACCCCTCCACTTT,CASSLEVWTGVDSPLHF
-,TRBV12-3/TRBV12-4,many,TRBJ2-7,14,TGTGCCAGCAGTTCCGGGCCGGCGTCCTACGAGCAGTACTTC,CASSSGPASYEQYF
-,TRBV30,few,TRBJ1-2,14,TGTGCCTGGACCCTTCACGGGACATCCAACGGGGACACCTTC,CAWTLHGTSNGDTF
-,TRBV12-3/TRBV12-4,many,TRBJ1-5,13,TGTGCCAGCAGGCTAGGGGCTAATCAGCCCCAGCATTTT,CASRLGANQPQHF
-,TRBV29-1,many,TRBJ2-1,13,TGCAGCGTTGAAGTGGGCGCCAACAATGAGCAGTTCTTC,CSVEVGANNEQFF
TRBD1,TRBV20-1,few,TRBJ1-5,15,TGCAGCCAGAGCGCACAGGGGGCAAGCAATCAGCCCCAGCATTTT,CSQSAQGASNQPQHF
-,TRBV6-1,many,TRBJ2-5,13,TGTGCCAGCAGTGGGCAGAATGAAGAGACCCAGTACTTC,CASSGQNEETQYF